This TCR beta chain was sequenced during a study of T cell changes during pregnancy in multiple sclerosis. Germline loops: CDR1 SGHRS, CDR2 YFSETQ. The CDR3 has 16 residues. Trimming shortened V by 0 bases and J by 4 bases, and 14 bases separated the two germline ends. The data were produced by immunoSEQ multiplex PCR, yet TCRdb's version contains in-frame clones alone and is incomplete. Of about 100,000 clones listed, roughly 90% are singletons. The chain links TRBV5-1 to TRBJ2-1; tentatively, D is TRBD2 (5 bases). The sequence was obtained from a female donor with multiple sclerosis, enrolled in a pregnancy study. Material: peripheral blood, obtained after pregnancy. The CDR3 DNA follows: TGCGCCAGCAGCTTGGCGGCGGCTAGCCTTTACAATGAGCAGTTCTTC. Residues: CASSLAAASLYNEQFF.